The present entry profiles one T cell receptor beta chain with its context. Its antigen is undetermined. The data were taken from a study of Tregs in tolerant kidney transplant recipients. Study in general: Mixed chimerism was transient after nonmyeloablative marrow transplants from related graft donors.

Clones were read by immunoSEQ multiplex PCR, and TCRdb kept only the in-frame ones, dropping some. The sample holds several thousand clones; roughly 36% are singletons and the top ten take 5% to 6%. Trimming took 2 bases from V and 5 from J, leaving 12 bases between them. Per germline, CDR1 MNHEY and CDR2 SMNVEV (reference sequence). This CDR3 spans 14 amino acids. Recipient PBMCs carried a CFSE label and met irradiated graft donor PBMCs for over five days before FACS sorting. The receptor's source is a human patient who received a combined kidney and bone marrow transplant. This chain links TRBV27 with TRBJ1-1; D remains unclear. The source was CD8+ T cells from blood cultured with allogeneic cells, collected before the transplant. CDR3 in amino acids: CASSLGGLRTEAFF. CDR3 DNA: TGTGCCAGCAGTTTAGGAGGGTTGAGAACTGAAGCTTTCTTT.